What follows is one T cell receptor beta chain and its context. Method: immunoSEQ multiplex PCR; TCRdb's copy keeps in-frame clones and lacks some. Of about 8,000 clones in the sample, around three fifths were seen once. The data belong to a study of sequential checkpoint blockade in melanoma. Study overall: After both sequences, patients received maintenance nivolumab.

Germline V gene data show CDR1 as LNHDA and CDR2 as SQIVND (reference sequence). V was shortened by 10 bases and J by 10 bases, with 11 bases between the two germline ends. The CDR3 has 10 residues. Treatment specified: randomized to nivolumab then ipilimumab (arm A) or the reverse (arm B). Sorted cells were live CD3+CD8+, lacking CD19 and CD56, from PBMCs. The chain is built from TRBV19 and TRBJ2-1; D possibly corresponds to TRBD2 (5 bases). The source material was CD8+ T cells sorted from blood (inferred from file names), sampled from a patient given nivolumab and ipilimumab in sequence. The TCR was taken from a human donor with melanoma. In DNA, the CDR3 is TGTGCCATCGGGATTCGAGAGCAGTTCTTC. Protein: CAIGIREQFF.